This T cell receptor beta chain was recovered during a study of OX40 agonist ivuxolimab in advanced cancers. Regarding the complete study: Ivuxolimab was an agonistic, fully human IgG2 monoclonal antibody directed against OX40 (CD134), a costimulatory receptor. Intravenous ivuxolimab was administered to patients every 2 weeks at six dose levels: 0.01, 0.1, 0.3, 1.5, 3 and 10 mg/kg. Of the approximately 54 dose-escalation patients, hepatocellular carcinoma was present in roughly 19, melanoma in some 15, renal cell carcinoma in 9 and head and neck cancer in 9. The dose-escalation cohort was about 83% male with a mean age of about 65 years, ranging from roughly 23 to 79. Prior anti-PD-1, anti-PD-L1 or anti-CTLA-4 therapy was permitted, and checkpoint inhibitors had been received by around 40% of dose-escalation patients. Partial responses occurred in three dose-escalation patients: two with cutaneous melanoma and one with hepatocellular carcinoma. The point of sequencing TCRbeta in the periphery was to test whether ivuxolimab changed TCR sequence diversity and drove clonal T-cell expansion. The paper reports the monotherapy dose-escalation portion (N of about 50 patients) of the phase I ivuxolimab trial. Study-level results and caveats: The antigen specificity of the peripheral T cells that underwent clonal expansion was not determined. Low levels of normalized T-cell clonal expansion were also seen in some patients who did not respond. At doses of 0.1 to 3.0 mg/kg, clonal expansion of both CD4+ and CD8+ blood T cells was observed from baseline to week 6. In partial responders in the 0.1-3.0 mg/kg groups, normalized peripheral clonal expansion was found to be among the lowest, especially among CD8+ T cells. After ivuxolimab, CD8+ T cells had more expanded clones than CD4+ T cells on average.

The trial excluded patients who had a history of autoimmune disease or who were on systemic immunosuppression. Peripheral blood for TCR sequencing was collected from all dose cohorts at baseline, on cycle 4 day 1, and on cycle 7 day 1. Samples were obtained from an open-label, multicenter, first-in-human phase I dose-escalation trial of ivuxolimab. The trial enrolled adults with locally advanced or metastatic head and neck squamous cell, hepatocellular, melanoma or renal cell carcinoma. Before TCR sequencing, CD4+ T cells and CD8+ T cells were sorted from peripheral blood as separate populations. Germline trimming: 3 bases from V, 0 bases from J; junction bases outside gene matches: 15. The germline V gene encodes CDR1 ENHRY and CDR2 SYGVKD. Inclusive of the bounding cysteine and phenylalanine, the CDR3 is 20 residues long. The retained sequence is limited to the CDR3, 60 bases, with the frame set at the first base.

To sequence the TCRbeta CDR3 region, genomic DNA was isolated from the sorted cells. TCRbeta CDR3 regions were sequenced using the immunoSEQ Assay. Imported from immuneACCESS, the table was reduced by TCRdb to in-frame sequences with V and J called. These copies leave out some clones; in studies compared against another copy, an unresolved V gene accounts for under half, and the cause of the remainder is not known. In this sample the table shows over 45,000 clones, approximately 85% of which occur a single time. The ten largest clonotypes hold roughly 2% of the sample. This clone came up a few times. Its antigen remains undetermined. Per-base qualities were not stored, and no clone one base away is much larger.

This sequence originates from an adult with an advanced solid tumor such as melanoma, head and neck, liver or kidney cancer. Sequenced here: CD4+ or CD8+ T cells sorted from blood, sampled in a trial of the OX40 agonist ivuxolimab. The V gene is TRBV10-3 and the J gene is TRBJ2-4, with 9 central nucleotides matching TRBD2. The DNA sequence is as follows: TGTGCCATCAGTGAAGGGAGGTCTAGCGGGACTCGGCTAGCCAAAAACATTCAGTACTTC. Its translation is CAISEGRSSGTRLAKNIQYF.